The T cell receptor beta chain under discussion was sequenced for a study of PD-1 blockade in classical Hodgkin lymphoma. All the patients suffered relapse after autologous stem cell transplantation, and brentuximab vedotin exposure differed. The repertoire was sequenced with immunoSEQ multiplex PCR; TCRdb's copy has only in-frame clones and lacks some. The profile shows tens of thousands of clones, 75% to 90% of them singletons. General study results and limits: Significant TCR diversity gains by C4D1 occurred in CD4+ but not CD8+ cells. Lower baseline TCR diversity was reported for newly diagnosed patients than for healthy donors. Patients who began taking nivolumab under 1 year after ASCT were left out. Complete responders entered with baseline diversity on par with newly diagnosed patients, the results showed.

In the case of this clone: No antigen is known for it.

V lost 2 bases, J lost 4 bases, and 12 bases stayed unmatched. Per the germline V gene, CDR1 is SGHAT and CDR2 is FQNNGV. The length of the CDR3 is 17 residues. This TCR was sampled from a human donor with classical Hodgkin lymphoma. This rearrangement joins TRBV11-2 to TRBJ2-7; 9 positions match TRBD2. The input for sequencing was peripheral blood mononuclear cells (PBMCs), taken before the second cycle of nivolumab. In nucleotides, the CDR3 is TGTGCCAGCAGCTTAACGGGGGCGGGAGGGAAGCGATACGAGCAGTACTTC. This translates into CASSLTGAGGKRYEQYF.